This T cell receptor beta chain was sequenced for a study of preoperative IRX-2 immunotherapy in early breast cancer. Treatment indicated: preoperative locoregional IRX-2 cytokine immunotherapy. Preoperative locoregional IRX-2 cytokine immunotherapy was tested in the phase Ib source study. Sequencing used immunoSEQ multiplex PCR; TCRdb keeps in-frame clones, though not all of them. This sample has 7,000 to 9,000 clones, with more than 75% found just once. Germline CDR1 reads MNHGY; CDR2 reads SAAAGT. The CDR3 extends over 13 amino acids. Trimming took 6 bases from V and 7 from J, leaving 15 bases between them.

The V and J genes are TRBV6-8 and TRBJ1-2; a weak D match, TRBD1 (5 bases). This TCR came from a human donor with breast cancer. The specimen comprised tumor tissue, sampled after IRX-2 immunotherapy. The CDR3 DNA sequence: TGTGCCAGCAGCTACGAGAGGGGCCGTGGCTACACCTTC. This gives the protein CASSYERGRGYTF.